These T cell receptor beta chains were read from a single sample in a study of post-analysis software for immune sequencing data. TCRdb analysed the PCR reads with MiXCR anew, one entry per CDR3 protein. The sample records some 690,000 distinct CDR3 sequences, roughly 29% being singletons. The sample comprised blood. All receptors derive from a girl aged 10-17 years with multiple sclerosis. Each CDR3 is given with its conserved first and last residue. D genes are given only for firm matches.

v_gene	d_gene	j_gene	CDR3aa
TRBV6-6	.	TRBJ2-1	CASSLLNREGFF
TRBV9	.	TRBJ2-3	CASSVGIGGTDTQYF
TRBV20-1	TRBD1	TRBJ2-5	CSAHRTGQETQYF
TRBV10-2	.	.	CASSGWGEPYNEQYF
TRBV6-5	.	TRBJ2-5	CASSYGVGETQYF
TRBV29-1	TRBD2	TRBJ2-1	CSVEGWGTISYNEQFF
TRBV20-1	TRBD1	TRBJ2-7	CSARGTGGLSYEQYF
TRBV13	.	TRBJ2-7	CASSSYRATDEQYF
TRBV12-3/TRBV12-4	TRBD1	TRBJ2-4	CATRDSTIAKNIQYF
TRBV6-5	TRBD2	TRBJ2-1	CASSSGLDSNEQFF
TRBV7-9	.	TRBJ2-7	CASSSFDEQYF
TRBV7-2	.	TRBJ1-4	CASSYGRLSATNEKLFF
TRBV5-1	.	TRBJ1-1	CASSLDPGMNTEAFF
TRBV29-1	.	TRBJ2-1	CSVYRDMLYNEQFF
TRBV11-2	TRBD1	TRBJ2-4	CASSSLRGTNIQYF
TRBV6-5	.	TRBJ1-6	CASTSISGDSPLHF
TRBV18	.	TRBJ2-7	CASSPLGGEADKQYF
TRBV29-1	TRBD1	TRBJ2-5	CSVRGGALETQYF
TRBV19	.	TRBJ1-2	CASSIGFRDRYIF
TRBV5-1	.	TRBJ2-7	CASSPVGDGSYEQYF
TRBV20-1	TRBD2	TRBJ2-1	CSARPIAGGPVEQFF
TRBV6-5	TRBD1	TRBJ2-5	CASRLDRVGTQYF
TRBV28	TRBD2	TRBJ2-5	CASSLSGRDETQYF
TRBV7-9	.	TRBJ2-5	CASSLGTQQETQYF
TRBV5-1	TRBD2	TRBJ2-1	CASSVGAGSSYNEQFF